This record looks at one TCR beta chain sequence and its context. This record belongs to a study of blood T cell repertoires in COVID-19. TCRdb keeps only in-frame clones here, not all; method: immunoSEQ multiplex PCR. The sample has about 220,000 clones, around 80% seen once. Germline loops: CDR1 KGHSH, CDR2 LQKENI. The CDR3 sequence is 14 residues long. Trimming removed 2 bases from V and 1 base from J, with 8 bases in between. The specimen was peripheral blood. The rearrangement uses TRBV18 and TRBJ1-2; D is ambiguous. This receptor was taken from a human donor in a cohort sampled during active COVID-19. CDR3 sequence (DNA): TGTGCCAGCTCACCAAGGGAGGATAACTATGGCTACACCTTC. Amino acid sequence: CASSPREDNYGYTF.